This TCR beta chain is from a study of cytomegalovirus exposure and HLA in healthy donors. Trimming left V 4 bases short and J 2 bases short, with 10 bases between. Germline CDR1 reads SGHRS; CDR2 reads YFSETQ. The CDR3 sequence is 13 residues long. PCR employed 60 Vbeta and 13 Jbeta primers. Clones were read by immunoSEQ multiplex PCR, and TCRdb kept only the in-frame ones, dropping some. The sample has under 110,000 clones; roughly three quarters are singletons. The genes are TRBV5-1 and TRBJ2-7, with D possibly TRBD1 on 6 matching bases. The specimen was PBMCs. The TCR originated in a man aged 40-49 years in good health and CMV-seronegative. The CDR3 loop reads CASSLTGTYEQYF. DNA for the CDR3: TGCGCCAGCAGCCTGACAGGAACCTACGAGCAGTACTTC.